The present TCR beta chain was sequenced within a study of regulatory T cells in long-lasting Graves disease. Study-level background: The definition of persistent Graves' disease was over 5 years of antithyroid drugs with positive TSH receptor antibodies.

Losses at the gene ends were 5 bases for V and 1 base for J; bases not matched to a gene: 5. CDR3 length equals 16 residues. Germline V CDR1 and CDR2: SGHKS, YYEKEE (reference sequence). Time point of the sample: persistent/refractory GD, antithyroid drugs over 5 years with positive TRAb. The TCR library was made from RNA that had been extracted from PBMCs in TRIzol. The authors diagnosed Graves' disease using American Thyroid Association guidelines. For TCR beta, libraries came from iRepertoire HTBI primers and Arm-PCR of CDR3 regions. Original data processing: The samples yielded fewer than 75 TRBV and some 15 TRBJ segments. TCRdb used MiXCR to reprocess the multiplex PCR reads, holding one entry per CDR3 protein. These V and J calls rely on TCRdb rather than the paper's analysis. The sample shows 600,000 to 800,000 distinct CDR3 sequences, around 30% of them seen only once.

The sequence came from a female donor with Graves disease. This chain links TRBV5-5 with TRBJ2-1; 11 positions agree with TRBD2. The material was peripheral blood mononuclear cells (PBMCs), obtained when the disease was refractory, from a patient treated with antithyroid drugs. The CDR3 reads CASRSTSGGSYNEQFF. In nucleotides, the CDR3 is TGTGCCAGCAGATCTACTAGCGGGGGTTCCTACAATGAGCAGTTCTTC.